The 27 T cell receptor beta chains listed next were all sequenced from one sample in a study of tumor T cells in aggressive B-cell lymphoma. The method was immunoSEQ multiplex PCR; TCRdb's version includes in-frame clones alone and lacks a portion of them. Here the sample spans approximately 7,100 clones, 82% being singletons. The sample was tumor tissue. The receptors shown here come from an adult with diffuse large B cell lymphoma.

The chain is built from TRBV9 and TRBJ2-3; a weak D match, TRBD1 (6 bases). V was trimmed by 4 bases and J by 3 bases, leaving 12 bases between them. Germline lookup yields CDR1 SGDLS and CDR2 YYNGEE. This CDR3 has 14 amino acids. The CDR3 region has the DNA TGTGCCAGCAGCTCTCAGGGGATTACAGATACGCAGTATTTT. It codes for CASSSQGITDTQYF.

The chain uses TRBV7-2 and TRBJ2-7, with 8 bases identical to TRBD1. The CDR3 has 16 residues. Germline V gives CDR1 SGHTA, CDR2 FQGNSA. V was clipped by 2 bases and J by 1 base; unmatched bases: 7. This chain's CDR3 is CASSLSGGLRSYEQYV. DNA for the CDR3: TGTGCCAGCAGCTTATCAGGGGGCCTTCGTTCCTACGAGCAGTACGTC.

The rearrangement uses TRBV4-1 and TRBJ1-1; D remains unclear. The germline V gene encodes CDR1 MGHRA and CDR2 YSYEKL. This CDR3 comprises 11 residues. The V gene lost 2 bases and the J gene lost 8 bases, with 6 bases spanning the gap. The CDR3 region has the DNA TGCGCCAGCAGCCAAACTACAGAAGCTTTCTTT. Translating it yields CASSQTTEAFF.

This sequence joins TRBV9 and TRBJ1-5, with 8 bases identical to TRBD1. V lost 3 bases to trimming and J lost 0 bases; unmatched junction nucleotides: 11. The germline gives CDR1 SGDLS, CDR2 YYNGEE. The CDR3 sequence is 18 residues long. CDR3 nucleotides: TGTGCCAGCAGCGACAGGGGGGGACAGGACTATAGCAATCAGCCCCAGCATTTT. This gives the protein CASSDRGGQDYSNQPQHF. The full variable domain, in which reference TRBV9 and TRBJ1-5 provide the parts outside the CDR3, is DSGVTQTPKHLITATGQRVTLRCSPRSGDLSVYWYQQSLDQGLQFLIQYYNGEERAKGNILERFSAQQFPDLHSELNLSSLELGDSALYFCASSDRGGQDYSNQPQHFGDGTRLSIL.

The chain employs TRBV19 and TRBJ1-4; TRBD1 agrees at 7 bases. The V segment lost 5 bases and the J segment 6 bases; nucleotides outside the gene matches: 6. The CDR3 is 14 amino acids. Germline assignment: CDR1 LNHDA and CDR2 SQIVND (reference sequence). This CDR3 is CASSPRGADEKLFF. The DNA of the CDR3 is TGTGCCAGTAGTCCCAGGGGGGCGGATGAAAAACTGTTTTTT.

The chain employs TRBV27 and TRBJ1-1; TRBD1 aligns across 7 bases. The CDR3 is 14 residues long. The junction had 9 bases not matched to a gene; V was cut back by 4 bases and J by 7 bases. CDR1 and CDR2 (germline): MNHEY, SMNVEV (reference sequence). CDR3 in DNA: TGTGCCAGCAGTTCCCGGGACAGAGCTAGTGAAGCTTTCTTT. It is translated as CASSSRDRASEAFF.

The rearrangement joins TRBV19 to TRBJ1-1, with TRBD1 matching 7 bases. The CDR3 is 16 amino acids. Germline trimming cut 6 bases from V and 5 bases from J; bases unmatched to any gene: 15. CDR1 and CDR2 from the germline V gene are LNHDA and SQIVND (reference sequence). The CDR3 reads CASSPNDREWGTEAFF. Written as DNA, the CDR3 is TGTGCCAGTAGCCCGAACGACAGGGAGTGGGGAACTGAAGCTTTCTTT.

This rearrangement joins TRBV9 to TRBJ2-5, with TRBD1 matching over 7 bases. CDR3 length: 15 residues. In germline, CDR1 is SGDLS, CDR2 YYNGEE. After removal of 0 bases from V and 1 base from J, the junction contained 3 bases not matched to a gene. The DNA of the CDR3 is TGTGCCAGCAGCGTAGCTGGGACAGCCCAAGAGACCCAGTACTTC. It encodes CASSVAGTAQETQYF.

The V call is TRBV28, the J call TRBJ1-5; 12 bases line up with TRBD1. V lost 6 bases and J lost 7; bases outside the gene matches: 13. Germline CDR1 is MDHEN and CDR2 is SYDVKM. The CDR3 is 17 residues long. The CDR3 spells CASSPYGTGGLRQPQHF. The CDR3 bases are TGTGCCAGCAGCCCATATGGGACAGGGGGCCTCAGGCAGCCCCAGCATTTT. The entire variable domain, with the rest obtained from reference TRBV28 and TRBJ1-5, is as follows: DVKVTQSSRYLVKRTGEKVFLECVQDMDHENMFWYRQDPGLGLRLIYFSYDVKMKEKGDIPEGYSVSREKKERFSLILESASTNQTSMYLCASSPYGTGGLRQPQHFGDGTRLSIL.

This chain links TRBV4-1 with TRBJ2-5; D is unclear. CDR3 length equals 15 residues. Germline CDR1 and CDR2: MGHRA and YSYEKL. Trimming left V 5 bases short and J 2 bases short, with 15 bases between. The CDR3 reads CASSSYRLVQETQYF. CDR3 DNA sequence: TGCGCCAGCAGCTCGTACCGACTGGTACAAGAGACCCAGTACTTC.

The V gene is TRBV28, the J gene TRBJ2-1; tentatively, D is TRBD1 (5 bases). In germline, CDR1 is MDHEN, CDR2 SYDVKM. The CDR3 has 15 amino acids. V gave up 3 bases and J gave up 4 bases, with 13 bases separating them. The CDR3 protein is CASSLYSQGYNEQFF. CDR3 DNA sequence: TGTGCCAGCAGTTTGTATAGTCAGGGATACAATGAGCAGTTCTTC.

The chain recombines TRBV15 with TRBJ2-1, with D maybe TRBD1 (6 bases). V was shortened by 0 bases and J by 5 bases, with 11 bases between the two germline ends. The germline V gene encodes CDR1 LNHNV and CDR2 YYDKDF (reference sequence). The CDR3 contains 15 residues. CDR3 DNA: TGTGCCACCAGCAGAGATCTGAACAGGGACAATGAGCAGTTCTTC. Amino acids: CATSRDLNRDNEQFF.

Concerning this clone itself: Other DNA sequences in this specimen translate into the identical CDR3. The rearrangement links TRBV6-5 to TRBJ2-3; 7 bases match TRBD2. From germline, CDR1 is MNHEY and CDR2 SVGAGI. CDR3 length equals 13 residues. V lost 4 bases, J lost 4 bases, and 2 bases stayed unmatched. The CDR3 reads CASSFRGADTQYF. The CDR3, as DNA: TGTGCCAGCAGTTTTCGGGGGGCAGATACGCAGTATTTT.

The chain carries TRBV5-4 and TRBJ2-2; possible D gene TRBD1, 5 bases. Germline V gives CDR1 SGHNT, CDR2 YYREEE (reference sequence). Between the trimmed V and J ends, which lost 4 bases and 4 bases, there was a span of 17 bases. The CDR3 totals 16 residues. CDR3 coding DNA: TGTGCCAGCAGCCCGATAGTGGGGCGGAGCACCGGGGAGCTGTTTTTT. Translating gives CASSPIVGRSTGELFF.

The J gene is TRBJ2-7, the V gene TRBV4-1, with 12 bases identical to TRBD1. V lost 4 bases, J lost 7 bases, and 8 bases stayed unmatched. This CDR3 region has 15 residues. Germline V gene data show CDR1 as MGHRA and CDR2 as YSYEKL. DNA for the CDR3: TGCGCCAGCAGCCTTAAGGGGACAGGGGGCTGGGAGCAGTACTTC. Translated: CASSLKGTGGWEQYF.

The rearrangement joins TRBV5-4 to TRBJ1-6; D remains ambiguous. Germline V gives CDR1 SGHNT, CDR2 YYREEE (reference sequence). The CDR3 is 15 residues long. Trimming removed 0 bases from V and 9 bases from J, with 13 bases in between. This CDR3 is CASSLEHPSASPLHF. As DNA, the CDR3 is TGTGCCAGCAGCTTGGAACATCCGTCCGCTTCACCCCTCCACTTT.

CDR3 loop: CSVAGDAETGSYEQYF. CDR3 in DNA: TGCAGCGTTGCCGGGGACGCGGAGACAGGGAGCTACGAGCAGTACTTC. The V call is TRBV29-1, the J call TRBJ2-7, with 7 positions matching TRBD1. The CDR3 covers 16 residues. J gave up 3 bases and V 4 bases, and 15 bases lay outside the gene matches. Per the germline V gene, CDR1 is SQVTM and CDR2 is ANQGSEA.

The CDR3 sequence: CASSSSGGTLNEQFF. The CDR3 nucleotides read TGTGCCAGCAGCTCTAGCGGGGGGACACTCAATGAGCAGTTCTTC. V gene TRBV7-2 combines with J gene TRBJ2-1, with 11 positions matching TRBD2. With 4 bases clipped from V and 6 bases from J, the junction kept 5 bases outside the gene matches. The CDR3 runs 15 residues. Germline CDR1 and CDR2: SGHTA and FQGNSA. The whole variable domain, filled in from reference TRBV7-2 and TRBJ2-1, reads GAGVSQSPSNKVTEKGKDVELRCDPISGHTALYWYRQSLGQGLEFLIYFQGNSAPDKSGLPSDRFSAERTGGSVSTLTIQRTQQEDSAVYLCASSSSGGTLNEQFFGPGTRLTVL.

The rearrangement links TRBV7-8 to TRBJ2-4; TRBD2 is a possible D gene (6 bases). The V gene lost 5 bases and the J gene lost 3 bases, with 14 bases spanning the gap. Per germline, CDR1 SGHVS and CDR2 FQNEAQ. The CDR3 is 15 residues long. Written as DNA, the CDR3 is TGTGCCAGCAGCGGTTCGGGGGAAGTCAAAAACATTCAGTACTTC. It specifies CASSGSGEVKNIQYF.

The rearrangement links TRBV27 to TRBJ1-2; 8 bases are shared with TRBD1. The CDR3 runs to 16 residues. From germline, CDR1 is MNHEY and CDR2 SMNVEV (reference sequence). The trim removed 1 base at V and 1 base at J, leaving 5 bases unmatched. CDR3: CASSLYRGGNNYGYTF. CDR3 nucleotides: TGTGCCAGCAGTTTATACAGGGGGGGTAATAACTATGGCTACACCTTC.

The rearrangement joins TRBV10-1 to TRBJ2-1; a possible D gene is TRBD1 (5 bases). Trimming took off 3 bases at V and 8 bases at J, with 14 bases between the two ends. CDR1 and CDR2 (germline): WNHNN, SYGVQD (reference sequence). The CDR3 is 14 amino acids. CDR3 in DNA: TGCGCCAGCAGTGACCGCGGCGTCAGGGATGAGCAGTTCTTC. Protein: CASSDRGVRDEQFF.

This chain uses TRBV27 with TRBJ1-1, with a tentative D call TRBD1 (5 bases). The germline V and J ends were trimmed by 2 bases and 3 bases, with 16 bases remaining between them. CDR3 length: 16 amino acids. Per germline, CDR1 MNHEY and CDR2 SMNVEV (reference sequence). CDR3 loop: CASSLIRTAGHTEAFF. In nucleotides, the CDR3 is TGTGCCAGCAGTTTAATACGGACTGCGGGACACACTGAAGCTTTCTTT.

The chain links TRBV5-6 to TRBJ2-1; TRBD2 might be the D (6 bases). The CDR3 has 16 residues. Germline values: CDR1 SGHDT, CDR2 YYEEEE. The V end lost 2 bases, the J end lost 8 bases, and 20 bases lay between the germline ends. The CDR3 nucleotides read TGTGCCAGCAGCTTCCCTGGGGAGGACCATGAGGATGAGCAGTTCTTC. It is translated as CASSFPGEDHEDEQFF. Together with reference TRBV5-6 and TRBJ2-1, the CDR3 gives the full variable domain: DAGVTQSPTHLIKTRGQQVTLRCSPKSGHDTVSWYQQALGQGPQFIFQYYEEEERQRGNFPDRFSGHQFPNYSSELNVNALLLGDSALYLCASSFPGEDHEDEQFFGPGTRLTVL.

The chain recombines TRBV27 with TRBJ2-5; 9 bases agree with TRBD2. The trim removed 5 bases at V and 5 bases at J, leaving 9 bases unmatched. Germline-derived CDR1 and CDR2 are MNHEY and SMNVEV (reference sequence). The CDR3 is made up of 15 amino acids. CDR3 bases: TGTGCCAGCAGTGAAAGCGGGAGGAGCGGGGAGACCCAGTACTTC. This encodes CASSESGRSGETQYF.

This chain uses TRBV5-1 with TRBJ1-2; D possibly corresponds to TRBD1 (5 bases). The V gene lost 1 base and the J gene lost 4 bases, with 14 bases spanning the gap. The CDR3 extends over 15 amino acids. Germline loops: CDR1 SGHRS, CDR2 YFSETQ. The CDR3 coding sequence is TGCGCCAGCAGCTTGACCCAGGGTAACGGCTATGGCTACACCTTC. It is translated as CASSLTQGNGYGYTF.

This clone was seen just once. J is TRBJ2-1 and V is TRBV28, with 8 nucleotides matching TRBD2. Germline V CDR1 and CDR2: MDHEN, SYDVKM. This CDR3 spans 21 amino acids. Trimming removed 2 bases from V and 4 bases from J; junction bases left unmatched: 22. The CDR3 reads CASSLILGLGSGGPGYNEQFF. The CDR3 region has the DNA TGTGCCAGCAGTTTAATATTGGGTCTAGGGAGCGGGGGACCCGGATACAATGAGCAGTTCTTC.

The rearrangement links TRBV7-9 to TRBJ2-1; TRBD1 aligns across 9 bases. V shed 5 bases and J 7 bases; nucleotides not matched to a gene: 9. CDR3 length: 15 amino acids. The germline gives CDR1 SEHNR, CDR2 FQNEAQ (reference sequence). For the CDR3, the DNA is TGTGCCAGCAGCGGTGGACAGGGGATTGAGAATGAGCAGTTCTTC. As protein: CASSGGQGIENEQFF.